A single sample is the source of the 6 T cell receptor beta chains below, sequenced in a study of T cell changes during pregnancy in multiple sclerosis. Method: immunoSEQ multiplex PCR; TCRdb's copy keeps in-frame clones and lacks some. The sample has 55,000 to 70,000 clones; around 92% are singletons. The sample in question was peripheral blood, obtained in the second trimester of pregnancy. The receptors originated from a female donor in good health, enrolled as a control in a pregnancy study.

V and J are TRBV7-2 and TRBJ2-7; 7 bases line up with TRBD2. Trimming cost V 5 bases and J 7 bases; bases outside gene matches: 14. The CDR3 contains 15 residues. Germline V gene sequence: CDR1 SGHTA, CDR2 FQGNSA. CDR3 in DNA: TGTGCCAGCAGCGATTGGCGGGAGCCTTCGGGGGAGCAGTACTTC. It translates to CASSDWREPSGEQYF.

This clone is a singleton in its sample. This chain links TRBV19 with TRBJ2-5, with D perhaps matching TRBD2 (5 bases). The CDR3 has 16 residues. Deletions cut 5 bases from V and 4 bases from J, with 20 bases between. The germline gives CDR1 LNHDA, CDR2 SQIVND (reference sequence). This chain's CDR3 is CASSWWLTGERETQYF. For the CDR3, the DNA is TGTGCCAGTAGTTGGTGGCTGACTGGGGAGCGAGAGACCCAGTACTTC. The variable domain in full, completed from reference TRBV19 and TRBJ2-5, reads DGGITQSPKYLFRKEGQNVTLSCEQNLNHDAMYWYRQDPGQGLRLIYYSQIVNDFQKGDIAEGYSVSREKKESFPLTVTSAQKNPTAFYLCASSWWLTGERETQYFGPGTRLLVL.

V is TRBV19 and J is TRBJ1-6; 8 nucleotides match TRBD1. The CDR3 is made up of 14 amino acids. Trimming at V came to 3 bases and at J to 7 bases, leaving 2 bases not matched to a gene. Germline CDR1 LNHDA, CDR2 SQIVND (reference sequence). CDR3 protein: CASSIGTGNSPLHF. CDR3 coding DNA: TGTGCCAGTAGTATCGGGACAGGCAATTCACCCCTCCACTTT.

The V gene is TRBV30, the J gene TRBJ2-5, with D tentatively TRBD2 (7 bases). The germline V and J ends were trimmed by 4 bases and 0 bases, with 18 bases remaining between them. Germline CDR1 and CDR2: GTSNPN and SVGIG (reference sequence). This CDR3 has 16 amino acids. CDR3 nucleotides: TGTGCCTGGAATACTGGGACACTAGCGTACCAAGAGACCCAGTACTTC. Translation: CAWNTGTLAYQETQYF.

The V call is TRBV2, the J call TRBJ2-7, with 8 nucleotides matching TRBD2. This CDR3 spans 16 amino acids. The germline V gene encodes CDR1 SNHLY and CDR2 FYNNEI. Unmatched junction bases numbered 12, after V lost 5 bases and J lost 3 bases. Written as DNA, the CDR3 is TGTGCCAGCAGTATGCGTCCGTTAGCGGGGCTCTACGAGCAGTACTTC. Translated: CASSMRPLAGLYEQYF.

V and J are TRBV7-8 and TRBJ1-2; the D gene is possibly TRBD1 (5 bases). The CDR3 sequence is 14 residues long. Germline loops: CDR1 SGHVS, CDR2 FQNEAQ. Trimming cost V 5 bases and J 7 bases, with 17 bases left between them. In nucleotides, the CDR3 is TGTGCCAGCAGCCCCGGGCAGGGTCAGTTTGGCTACACCTTC. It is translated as CASSPGQGQFGYTF.